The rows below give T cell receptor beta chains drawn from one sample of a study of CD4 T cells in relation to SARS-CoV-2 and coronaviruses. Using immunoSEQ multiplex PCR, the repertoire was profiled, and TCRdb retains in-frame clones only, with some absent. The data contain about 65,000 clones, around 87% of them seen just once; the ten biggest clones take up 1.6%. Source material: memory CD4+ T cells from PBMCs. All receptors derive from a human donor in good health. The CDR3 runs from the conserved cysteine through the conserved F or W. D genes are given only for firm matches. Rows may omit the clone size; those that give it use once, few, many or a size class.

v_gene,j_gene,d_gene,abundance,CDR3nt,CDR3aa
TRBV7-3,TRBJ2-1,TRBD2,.,TGTGCCAGCAGCTTATGGGCTAGCGGGAGTACCTACAATGAGCAGTTCTTC,CASSLWASGSTYNEQFF
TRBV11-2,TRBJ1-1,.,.,TGTGCCAGCAGATTAACGATACTCACTGAAGCTTTCTTT,CASRLTILTEAFF
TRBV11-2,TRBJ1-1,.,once,TGTGCCAGCAGCTTACGACGGATCACTGAAGCTTTCTTT,CASSLRRITEAFF
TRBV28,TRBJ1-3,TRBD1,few,TGTGCCAGCAGTGTAACAGGGGGCGCTGGAAACACCATATATTTT,CASSVTGGAGNTIYF
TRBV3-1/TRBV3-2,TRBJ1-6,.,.,TGTGCCAGCAGTCCGGGCGAAGGTTATTCACCCCTCCACTTT,CASSPGEGYSPLHF
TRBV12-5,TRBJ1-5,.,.,TGTGCTAGTGCCACCAGTGCAGATGCAGGGGTTCTGCATTTT,CASATSADAGVLHF
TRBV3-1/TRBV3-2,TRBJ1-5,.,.,TGTGCCAGCAGCCAGGGACCTGAGAGTCAGCCCCAGCATTTT,CASSQGPESQPQHF
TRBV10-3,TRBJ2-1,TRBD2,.,TGTGCCGCCGGGACTAGCGGGGGGTTCTACAATGAGCAGTTCTTC,CAAGTSGGFYNEQFF
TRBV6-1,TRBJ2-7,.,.,TGTGCCAGCAGTGAAGGAGGGGCCTACGAGCAGTACTTC,CASSEGGAYEQYF
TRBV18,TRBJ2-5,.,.,TGTGCCAGCTCACCGCAGGGGAGACAAGAGACCCAGTACTTC,CASSPQGRQETQYF
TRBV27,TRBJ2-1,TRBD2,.,TGTGCCAGCAGTTCACCGGGACTAGTCGGGAATGAGCAGTTCTTC,CASSSPGLVGNEQFF
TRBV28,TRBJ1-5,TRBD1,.,TGTGCCAGCAGTGTCGGGACAGGGGGCGGTCAGCCCCAGCATTTT,CASSVGTGGGQPQHF
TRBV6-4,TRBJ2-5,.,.,TGTGCCAGCAGTGAGGATCTCAAGACCCAGTACTTC,CASSEDLKTQYF
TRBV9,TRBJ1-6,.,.,TGTGCCAGCAGCGCGGGGGGAAGCTCCTATAATTCACCCCTCCACTTT,CASSAGGSSYNSPLHF
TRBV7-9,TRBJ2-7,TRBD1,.,TGTGCCAGCAGCTTAGCGCTCGGGCAGGGGGACTACGAGCAGTACTTC,CASSLALGQGDYEQYF